This record covers a single T cell receptor (beta chain). This record belongs to a study of blood T cell repertoires in COVID-19. For the study at large: Samples of COVID-19 (acute and convalescent) were obtained from the United States, Italy and Spain. Sample material is recorded as cDNA or gDNA derived from T cells, B-cell-depleted T cells, or PBMCs.

Original processing methods: Estimation of nucleated cell counts was performed using reference gene primer amplification. Produced via immunoSEQ multiplex PCR; TCRdb's table is partial and in-frame only. V, J and clone size reflect that table, while D and trimming were determined from the DNA. This table has roughly 150,000 clones, around 87% appearing once. This sequence originates from a woman aged 40 to 50 with acute or convalescent COVID-19. The specimen was peripheral blood.

The CDR3 DNA follows: TGCGCCAGCAGCCAACCCAGACTAGCAGTGGTCGCAGATACGCAGTATTTT. The encoded protein is CASSQPRLAVVADTQYF. The J gene is TRBJ2-3, the V gene TRBV4-1, with TRBD2 matching over 7 bases. Germline CDR1 and CDR2: MGHRA and YSYEKL. This CDR3 has 17 amino acids. After removal of 2 bases from V and 4 bases from J, the junction contained 12 bases not matched to a gene.